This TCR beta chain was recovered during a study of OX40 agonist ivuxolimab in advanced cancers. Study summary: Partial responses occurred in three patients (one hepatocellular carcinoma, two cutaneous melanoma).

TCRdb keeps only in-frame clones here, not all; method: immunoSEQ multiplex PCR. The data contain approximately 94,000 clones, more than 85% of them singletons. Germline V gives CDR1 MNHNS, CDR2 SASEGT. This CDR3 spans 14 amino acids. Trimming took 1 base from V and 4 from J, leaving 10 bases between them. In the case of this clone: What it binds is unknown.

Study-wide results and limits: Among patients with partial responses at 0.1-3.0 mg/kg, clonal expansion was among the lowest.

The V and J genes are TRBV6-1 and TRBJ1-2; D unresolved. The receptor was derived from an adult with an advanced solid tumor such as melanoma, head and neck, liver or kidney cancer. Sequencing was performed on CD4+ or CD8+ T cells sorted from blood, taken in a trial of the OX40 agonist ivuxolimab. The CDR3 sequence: CASSEGTPAYGYTF. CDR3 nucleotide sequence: TGTGCCAGCAGTGAAGGCACACCAGCCTATGGCTACACCTTC.